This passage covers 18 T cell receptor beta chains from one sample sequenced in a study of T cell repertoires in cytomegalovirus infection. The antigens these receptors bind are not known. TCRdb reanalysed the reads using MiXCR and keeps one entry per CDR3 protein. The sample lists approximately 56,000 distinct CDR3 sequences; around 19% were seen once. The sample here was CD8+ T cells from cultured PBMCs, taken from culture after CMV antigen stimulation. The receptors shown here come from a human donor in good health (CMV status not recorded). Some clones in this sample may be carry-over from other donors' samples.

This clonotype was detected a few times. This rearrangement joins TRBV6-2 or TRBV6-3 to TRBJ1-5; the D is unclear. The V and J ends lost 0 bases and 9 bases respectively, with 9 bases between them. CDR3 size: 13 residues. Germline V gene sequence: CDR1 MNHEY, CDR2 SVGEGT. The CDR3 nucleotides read TGTGCCAGCAGTTACTCGGAGGGATGGCCCCAGCATTTT. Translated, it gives CASSYSEGWPQHF.

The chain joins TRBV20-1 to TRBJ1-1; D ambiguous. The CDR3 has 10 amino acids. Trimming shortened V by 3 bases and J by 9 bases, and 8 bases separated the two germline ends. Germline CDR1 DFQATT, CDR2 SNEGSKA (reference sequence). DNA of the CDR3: TGCAGTGCTAGCCATCCACAAGCTTTCTTT. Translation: CSASHPQAFF.

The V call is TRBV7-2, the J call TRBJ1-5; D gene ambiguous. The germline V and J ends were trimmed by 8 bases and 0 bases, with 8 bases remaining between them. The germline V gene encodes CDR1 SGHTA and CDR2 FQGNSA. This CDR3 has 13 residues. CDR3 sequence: CASALYSNQPQHF. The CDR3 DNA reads TGTGCCAGCGCCTTATATAGCAATCAGCCCCAGCATTTT.

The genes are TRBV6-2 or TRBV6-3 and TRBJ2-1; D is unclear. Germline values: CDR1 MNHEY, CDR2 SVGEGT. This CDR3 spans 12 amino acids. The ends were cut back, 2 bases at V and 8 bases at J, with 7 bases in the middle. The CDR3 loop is CASSYVVHEQFF. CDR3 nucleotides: TGTGCCAGCAGTTACGTGGTCCATGAGCAGTTCTTC.

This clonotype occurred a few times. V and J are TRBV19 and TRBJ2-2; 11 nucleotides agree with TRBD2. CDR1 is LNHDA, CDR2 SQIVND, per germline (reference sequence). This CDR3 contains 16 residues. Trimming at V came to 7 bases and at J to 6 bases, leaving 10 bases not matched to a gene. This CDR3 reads CASKTSGVAGAGELFF. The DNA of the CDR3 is TGTGCCAGTAAGACTAGCGGGGTGGCCGGCGCCGGGGAGCTGTTTTTT.

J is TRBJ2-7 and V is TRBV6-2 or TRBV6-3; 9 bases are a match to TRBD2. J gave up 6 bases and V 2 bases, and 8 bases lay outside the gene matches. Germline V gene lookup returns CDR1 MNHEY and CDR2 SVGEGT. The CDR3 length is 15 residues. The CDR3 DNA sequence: TGTGCCAGCAGTTACGAGGCTAGCGGGGACCTCGAGCAGTACTTC. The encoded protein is CASSYEASGDLEQYF.

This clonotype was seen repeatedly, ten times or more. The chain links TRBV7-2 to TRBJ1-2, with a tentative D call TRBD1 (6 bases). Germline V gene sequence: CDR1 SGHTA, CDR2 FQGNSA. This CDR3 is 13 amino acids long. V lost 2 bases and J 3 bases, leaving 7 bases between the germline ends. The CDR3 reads CASSLSGDYGYTF. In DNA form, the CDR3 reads TGTGCCAGCAGCTTATCAGGGGACTATGGCTACACCTTC.

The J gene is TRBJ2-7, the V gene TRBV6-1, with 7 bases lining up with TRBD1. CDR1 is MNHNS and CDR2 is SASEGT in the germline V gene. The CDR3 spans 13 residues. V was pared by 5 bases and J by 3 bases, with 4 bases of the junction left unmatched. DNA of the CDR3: TGTGCCAGCAGTTTCGACAGGGTCTACGAGCAGTACTTC. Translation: CASSFDRVYEQYF.

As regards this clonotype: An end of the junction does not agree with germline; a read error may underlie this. Here the CDR3 DNA reads TGTGCCAGCAGCCAAGGTGTGGGTTACGAGCAGTACTTC. It specifies CASSQGVGYEQYF. The V gene is TRBV4-1, the J gene TRBJ2-7; D uncertain. This CDR3 contains 13 residues. CDR1 is MGHRA, CDR2 YSYEKL, per germline.

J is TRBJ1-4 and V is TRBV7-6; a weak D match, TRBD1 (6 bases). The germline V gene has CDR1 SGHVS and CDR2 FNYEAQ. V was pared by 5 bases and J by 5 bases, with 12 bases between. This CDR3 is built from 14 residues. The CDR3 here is CASSPRDTNEKLFF. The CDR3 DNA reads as TGTGCCAGCAGCCCCCGGGACACAAATGAAAAACTGTTTTTT.

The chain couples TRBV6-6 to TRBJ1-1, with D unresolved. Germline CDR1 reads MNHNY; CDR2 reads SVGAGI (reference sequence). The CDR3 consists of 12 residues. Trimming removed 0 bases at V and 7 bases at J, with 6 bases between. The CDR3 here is CASSYSSGEAFF. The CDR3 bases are TGTGCCAGCAGTTACTCGTCCGGTGAAGCTTTCTTT.

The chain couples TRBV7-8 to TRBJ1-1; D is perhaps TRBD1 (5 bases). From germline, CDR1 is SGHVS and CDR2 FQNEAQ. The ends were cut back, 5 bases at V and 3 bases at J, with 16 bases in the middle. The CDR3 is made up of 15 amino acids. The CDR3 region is CASSGGGAWDTEAFF. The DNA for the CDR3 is TGTGCCAGCAGCGGAGGCGGGGCTTGGGACACTGAAGCTTTCTTT.

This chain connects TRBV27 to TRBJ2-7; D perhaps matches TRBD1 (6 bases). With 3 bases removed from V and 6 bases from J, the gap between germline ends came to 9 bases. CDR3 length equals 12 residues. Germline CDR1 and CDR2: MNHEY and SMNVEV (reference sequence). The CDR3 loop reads CASSFQGREQYF. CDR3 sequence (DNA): TGTGCCAGCAGTTTCCAGGGGCGCGAGCAGTACTTC.

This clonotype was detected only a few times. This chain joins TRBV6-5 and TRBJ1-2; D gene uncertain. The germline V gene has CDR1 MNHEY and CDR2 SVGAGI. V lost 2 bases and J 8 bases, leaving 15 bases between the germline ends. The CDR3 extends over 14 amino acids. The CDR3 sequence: CASSYRAASMGYTF. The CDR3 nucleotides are TGTGCCAGCAGTTACAGGGCGGCTTCTATGGGCTACACCTTC.

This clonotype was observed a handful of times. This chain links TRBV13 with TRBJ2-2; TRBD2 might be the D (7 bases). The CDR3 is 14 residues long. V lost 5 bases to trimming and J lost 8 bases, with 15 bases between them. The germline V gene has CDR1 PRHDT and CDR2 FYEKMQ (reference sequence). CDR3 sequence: CASSPAGAPGELFF. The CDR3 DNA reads TGTGCCAGCAGCCCTGCGGGGGCACCGGGGGAGCTGTTTTTT.

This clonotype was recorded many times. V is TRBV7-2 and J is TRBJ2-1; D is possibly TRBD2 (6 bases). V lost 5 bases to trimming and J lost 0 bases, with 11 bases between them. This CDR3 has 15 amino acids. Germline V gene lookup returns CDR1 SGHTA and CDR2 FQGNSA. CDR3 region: CASSPLGSSYNEQFF. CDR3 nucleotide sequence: TGTGCCAGCAGCCCCCTCGGGAGCTCCTACAATGAGCAGTTCTTC.

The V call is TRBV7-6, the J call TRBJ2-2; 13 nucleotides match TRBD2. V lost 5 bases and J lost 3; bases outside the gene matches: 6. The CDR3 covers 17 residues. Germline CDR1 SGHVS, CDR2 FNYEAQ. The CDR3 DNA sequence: TGTGCCAGCAGCCTGGGACTAGCGGGGCGATACACCGGGGAGCTGTTTTTT. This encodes CASSLGLAGRYTGELFF.

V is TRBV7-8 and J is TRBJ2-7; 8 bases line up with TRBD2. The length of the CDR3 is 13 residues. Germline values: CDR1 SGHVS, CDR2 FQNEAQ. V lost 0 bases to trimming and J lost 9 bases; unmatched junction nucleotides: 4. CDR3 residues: CASSLAPREGQYF. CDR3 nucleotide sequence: TGTGCCAGCAGCTTAGCCCCACGGGAGGGGCAGTACTTC.